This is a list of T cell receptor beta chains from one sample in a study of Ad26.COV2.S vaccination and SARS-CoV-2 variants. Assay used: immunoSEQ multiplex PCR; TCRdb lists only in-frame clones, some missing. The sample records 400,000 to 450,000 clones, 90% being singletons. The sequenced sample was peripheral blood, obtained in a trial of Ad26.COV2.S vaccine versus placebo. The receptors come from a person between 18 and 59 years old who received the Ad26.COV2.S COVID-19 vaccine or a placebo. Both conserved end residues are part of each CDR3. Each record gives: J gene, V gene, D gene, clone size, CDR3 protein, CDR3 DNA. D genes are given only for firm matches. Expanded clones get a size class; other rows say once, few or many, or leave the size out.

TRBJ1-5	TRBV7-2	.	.	CASSLVRASNQPQHF	TGTGCCAGCAGCTTAGTGCGGGCCAGCAATCAGCCCCAGCATTTT
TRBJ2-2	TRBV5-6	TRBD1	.	CASFRDRLESGELFF	TGTGCCAGCTTTCGGGACAGGTTGGAATCCGGGGAGCTGTTTTTT
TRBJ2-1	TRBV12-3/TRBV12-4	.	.	CASSRDSDNEQFF	TGTGCCAGCAGCCGGGACTCGGACAATGAGCAGTTCTTC
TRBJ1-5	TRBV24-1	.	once	CATSDLEGDQPQHF	TGTGCCACCAGTGATTTAGAGGGGGATCAGCCCCAGCATTTT
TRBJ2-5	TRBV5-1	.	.	CASSLAETQYF	TGCGCCAGCAGCTTGGCAGAGACCCAGTACTTC
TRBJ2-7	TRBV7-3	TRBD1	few	CASSLDRGSYEQYF	TGTGCCAGCAGCTTAGACAGGGGAAGCTACGAGCAGTACTTC
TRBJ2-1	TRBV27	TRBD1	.	CASSLSPGDRAWLNEQFF	TGTGCCAGCAGTTTATCACCGGGCGACAGGGCTTGGCTCAATGAGCAGTTCTTC
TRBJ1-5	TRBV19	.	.	CASSNRDNRQPQHF	TGTGCCAGTAGCAACCGGGACAACCGACAGCCCCAGCATTTT
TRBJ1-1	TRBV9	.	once	CASGPPLNTEAFF	TGTGCCAGCGGCCCCCCCTTGAACACTGAAGCTTTCTTT
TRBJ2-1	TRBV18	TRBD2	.	CASSPTLAGGTYNEQFF	TGTGCCAGCTCACCAACGCTAGCGGGAGGCACGTACAATGAGCAGTTCTTC
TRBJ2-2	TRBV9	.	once	CASSALIGELFF	TGTGCCAGCAGCGCCCTAATCGGGGAGCTGTTTTTT
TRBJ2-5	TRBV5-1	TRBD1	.	CASSLSTGGSQETQYF	TGCGCCAGCAGCTTATCGACAGGGGGCAGCCAAGAGACCCAGTACTTC
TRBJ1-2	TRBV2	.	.	CASSEPPGRNGGYTF	TGTGCCAGCAGTGAACCCCCGGGCAGAAATGGTGGCTACACCTTC
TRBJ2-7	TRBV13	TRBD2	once	CASSLAASGTYEQYF	TGTGCCAGCAGCTTAGCGGCTAGCGGGACTTACGAGCAGTACTTC
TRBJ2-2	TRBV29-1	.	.	CSVFEENTGELFF	TGCAGCGTGTTCGAGGAGAACACCGGGGAGCTGTTTTTT
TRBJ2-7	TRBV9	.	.	CASTPEQYF	TGTGCCAGCACTCCCGAGCAGTACTTC
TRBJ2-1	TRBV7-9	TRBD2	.	CASSLWTSGSWYNEQFF	TGTGCCAGCAGCTTATGGACTAGCGGGAGTTGGTACAATGAGCAGTTCTTC
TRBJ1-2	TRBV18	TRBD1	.	CASSPPGQIYGYTF	TGTGCCAGCTCACCCCCGGGACAGATCTATGGCTACACCTTC
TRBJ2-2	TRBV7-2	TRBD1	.	CASRQDRGFAGELFF	TGTGCCAGCAGACAGGACAGGGGATTTGCCGGGGAGCTGTTTTTT
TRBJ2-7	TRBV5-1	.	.	CASSLVSRGHEQYF	TGCGCCAGCAGCTTGGTTAGCAGGGGCCACGAGCAGTACTTC
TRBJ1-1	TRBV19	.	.	CASRFTGRGSTEAFF	TGTGCCAGTAGGTTTACAGGGAGGGGGAGCACTGAAGCTTTCTTT